A single sample is the source of the 25 T cell receptor beta chains below, sequenced in a study of T-cell memory formation after mild COVID-19. MiXCR was run by TCRdb on the 5' RACE reads, yielding one entry per CDR3 protein. The data contain around 400,000 distinct CDR3 sequences, 20% to 30% of them singletons. The sequenced sample was PBMCs or a T cell subset sorted from them (not recorded which). These receptors all stem from an adult woman who had mild COVID-19 (a few samples of this study predate the infection). Cell type and time point are not known.

The chain links TRBV4-2 to TRBJ1-1; 7 nucleotides agree with TRBD1. Germline CDR1 reads LGHNA; CDR2 reads YNFKEQ. Trimming at V came to 4 bases and at J to 4 bases, leaving 9 bases not matched to a gene. The CDR3 contains 15 residues. CDR3 sequence reads: CASSPPGDSGTEAFF. In DNA, the CDR3 is TGTGCCAGCAGCCCGCCGGGGGACAGTGGCACTGAAGCTTTCTTT.

The chain joins TRBV7-2 to TRBJ1-2; perhaps TRBD1 as D (6 bases). CDR3 size: 17 residues. Trimming cost V 1 base and J 0 bases, with 15 bases left between them. CDR1 SGHTA and CDR2 FQGNSA come from the germline V gene. CDR3 protein: CASSLVGQLLTNYGYTF. In DNA form, the CDR3 reads TGTGCCAGCAGCTTAGTCGGACAGCTCCTCACTAACTATGGCTACACCTTC.

This chain links TRBV4-1 with TRBJ2-3, with D hard to call. CDR1 is MGHRA, CDR2 YSYEKL, per germline. The CDR3 has 14 residues. V was shortened by 5 bases and J by 2 bases, with 11 bases between the two germline ends. CDR3 nucleotide sequence: TGCGCCAGCAGCGCCCTCTATACCACAGATACGCAGTATTTT. It encodes CASSALYTTDTQYF.

The gene calls are TRBV6-1 and TRBJ1-5; no definite D call. The germline V and J ends were trimmed by 5 bases and 0 bases, with 11 bases remaining between them. CDR1 and CDR2 (germline): MNHNS, SASEGT. This CDR3 region has 15 residues. CDR3 bases: TGTGCCAGCAGTTTGCATGCCTATAGCAATCAGCCCCAGCATTTT. It specifies CASSLHAYSNQPQHF.

This chain links TRBV30 with TRBJ2-7, with a weak D call TRBD2 (5 bases). Trimming took 1 base from V and 1 from J, leaving 17 bases between them. This CDR3 has 16 amino acids. From germline, CDR1 is GTSNPN and CDR2 SVGIG (reference sequence). In DNA form, the CDR3 reads TGTGCCTGGAGTGAACGGCCCGGAGGCCGTTCCTACGAGCAGTACTTC. It encodes CAWSERPGGRSYEQYF.

In this sample, this clonotype turned up a few times. The chain employs TRBV24-1 and TRBJ2-3, with D perhaps TRBD1 (5 bases). The CDR3 is 15 amino acids. Per germline, CDR1 KGHDR and CDR2 SFDVKD. Trimming took 0 bases from V and 1 from J, leaving 7 bases between them. CDR3 residues: CATSDLSRGTDTQYF. The CDR3 coding sequence is TGTGCCACCAGTGATTTGAGCAGGGGCACAGATACGCAGTATTTT.

The V call is TRBV29-1, the J call TRBJ1-2; D remains ambiguous. The CDR3 is 12 amino acids. V lost 7 bases and J lost 2, with 11 bases in between. CDR1 and CDR2 from the germline V gene are SQVTM and ANQGSEA. The CDR3 DNA is TGCAGCGGGCAGGACGGGAACTATGGCTACACCTTC. It encodes CSGQDGNYGYTF.

This clonotype occurred a few times. The chain joins TRBV9 to TRBJ2-2; TRBD1 might be the D (5 bases). This CDR3 has 15 residues. The germline V gene encodes CDR1 SGDLS and CDR2 YYNGEE. Trimming took 0 bases from V and 0 from J, leaving 6 bases between them. CDR3 sequence: CASSVGTSNTGELFF. For the CDR3, the DNA is TGTGCCAGCAGCGTAGGGACATCGAACACCGGGGAGCTGTTTTTT. The full variable domain, rest sourced from reference TRBV9 and TRBJ2-2, is DSGVTQTPKHLITATGQRVTLRCSPRSGDLSVYWYQQSLDQGLQFLIQYYNGEERAKGNILERFSAQQFPDLHSELNLSSLELGDSALYFCASSVGTSNTGELFFGEGSRLTVL.

The V gene is TRBV6-6, the J gene TRBJ1-2; TRBD1 aligns across 9 bases. J lost 6 bases, V lost 7 bases, and 9 bases had no gene match. This CDR3 spans 14 amino acids. Germline CDR1 and CDR2: MNHNY and SVGAGI (reference sequence). The CDR3 loop is CASTSGTGNNGYTF. In DNA form, the CDR3 reads TGTGCCAGCACTTCCGGGACAGGGAATAATGGCTACACCTTC.

The rearrangement uses TRBV24-1 and TRBJ1-2; a weak D match, TRBD1 (5 bases). The CDR3 is made up of 15 amino acids. V was clipped by 4 bases and J by 8 bases, with 19 bases between them. Germline CDR1 and CDR2: KGHDR and SFDVKD. CDR3 bases: TGTGCCACCAGTGACGTAAGGGGCTCACCACGAGGCTACACCTTC. Encoded protein: CATSDVRGSPRGYTF.

J is TRBJ2-3 and V is TRBV27; D may match TRBD1 or TRBD2 (6 bases each). The V gene lost 7 bases and the J gene lost 1 base, with 18 bases spanning the gap. The CDR3 contains 16 residues. Germline loops: CDR1 MNHEY, CDR2 SMNVEV (reference sequence). CDR3: CASKRPGAGGTDTQYF. CDR3 in DNA: TGTGCCAGCAAACGCCCGGGGGCAGGCGGCACAGATACGCAGTATTTT.

The rearrangement links TRBV11-3 to TRBJ2-7; TRBD1 matches at 9 bases. The CDR3 is 14 residues long. Germline-derived CDR1 and CDR2 are SGHNT and YENEEA. The ends lost 5 bases at V and 3 bases at J; junction bases unmatched: 5. This CDR3 reads CASSTRQGDYEQYF. CDR3 in DNA: TGTGCCAGCAGCACCAGACAGGGGGACTACGAGCAGTACTTC.

As DNA, the CDR3 is TGTGCCAGCAGTTACTCCAGGGTCTCGGGCACAGATACGCAGTATTTT. Amino acids: CASSYSRVSGTDTQYF. The V gene is TRBV6-2 or TRBV6-3, the J gene TRBJ2-3; a possible D gene is TRBD1 (5 bases). Germline CDR1 and CDR2: MNHEY and SVGEGT. The CDR3 has 16 amino acids. V lost 0 bases to trimming and J lost 1 base, with 11 bases between them.

The chain uses TRBV16 and TRBJ2-7, with D hard to call. CDR1 and CDR2 from the germline V gene are KGHSY and FQNENV. This CDR3 comprises 13 residues. Trimming cost V 2 bases and J 4 bases, with 9 bases left between them. CDR3 protein: CASSQGPQYEQYF. CDR3 nucleotides: TGTGCCAGCAGCCAAGGGCCTCAATACGAGCAGTACTTC.

The V gene is TRBV9, the J gene TRBJ1-1; possible D gene TRBD1, 6 bases. Germline CDR1 and CDR2: SGDLS and YYNGEE. V was trimmed by 3 bases and J by 0 bases, leaving 9 bases between them. CDR3 length: 14 residues. CDR3 nucleotides: TGTGCCAGCAGCGGAACAGGGCTGAACACTGAAGCTTTCTTT. It yields the protein CASSGTGLNTEAFF.

This clonotype was seen a single time. J is TRBJ1-2 and V is TRBV10-3; D is possibly TRBD1 (6 bases). V was pared by 6 bases and J by 0 bases, with 8 bases between. CDR3 size: 13 residues. Germline V lookup: CDR1 ENHRY, CDR2 SYGVKD. CDR3 nucleotides: TGTGCCATCAGGGGGGCTACTAACTATGGCTACACCTTC. The encoded protein is CAIRGATNYGYTF.

V gene TRBV12-3 or TRBV12-4 combines with J gene TRBJ2-5, with a possible D match to TRBD2 (5 bases). V lost 5 bases and J 5 bases, leaving 18 bases between the germline ends. This CDR3 spans 15 amino acids. CDR3 bases: TGTGCCAGCAGTACCGGACTTAACTCCGAGGAGACCCAGTACTTC. This encodes CASSTGLNSEETQYF.

The gene calls are TRBV29-1 and TRBJ1-5, with a possible D match to TRBD1 (6 bases). CDR1 is SQVTM and CDR2 is ANQGSEA in the germline V gene. The CDR3 contains 13 residues. V was clipped by 4 bases and J by 6 bases, with 13 bases between them. The DNA of the CDR3 is TGCAGCGTTGCGGGGGGGCACGGTCAGCCCCAGCATTTT. Translated: CSVAGGHGQPQHF.

The chain carries TRBV11-2 and TRBJ2-7; perhaps TRBD1 as D (6 bases). V was pared by 7 bases and J by 3 bases, with 19 bases between. The CDR3 loop spans 15 amino acids. The germline gives CDR1 SGHAT, CDR2 FQNNGV. CDR3 nucleotide sequence: TGTGCCAGCACCACACTAAGGGAAGGGGGCTACGAGCAGTACTTC. Its translation: CASTTLREGGYEQYF.

This clonotype was seen a handful of times. This chain links TRBV12-3 or TRBV12-4 with TRBJ1-3, with D hard to call. The CDR3 runs to 16 residues. The V and J ends lost 4 bases and 0 bases respectively, with 13 bases between them. The CDR3, as DNA: TGTGCCAGCAGTTCCCTGTGGGGTACCTCTGGAAACACCATATATTTT. This sequence encodes CASSSLWGTSGNTIYF.

The chain employs TRBV5-1 and TRBJ2-3; possible D gene TRBD2, 5 bases. V lost 2 bases to trimming and J lost 4 bases, with 11 bases between them. Germline lookup yields CDR1 SGHRS and CDR2 YFSETQ. CDR3 length equals 14 residues. The CDR3 sequence is CASSFFGGADTQYF. For the CDR3, the DNA is TGCGCCAGCAGCTTTTTTGGAGGCGCAGATACGCAGTATTTT. Complete variable domain (other parts from reference TRBV5-1 and TRBJ2-3): KAGVTQTPRYLIKTRGQQVTLSCSPISGHRSVSWYQQTPGQGLQFLFEYFSETQRNKGNFPGRFSGRQFSNSRSEMNVSTLELGDSALYLCASSFFGGADTQYFGPGTRLTVL.

This clonotype showed up just a few times. This rearrangement joins TRBV7-6 to TRBJ2-1; no definite D call. This CDR3 comprises 15 residues. V lost 5 bases and J 5 bases, leaving 16 bases between the germline ends. CDR1 SGHVS and CDR2 FNYEAQ come from the germline V gene. CDR3 sequence (DNA): TGTGCCAGCAGCCACCCATTCGGCCCAGACAATGAGCAGTTCTTC. Translating it yields CASSHPFGPDNEQFF.

This clonotype was picked up a small number of times. This sequence joins TRBV4-2 and TRBJ2-1, with 12 nucleotides matching TRBD2. Losses at the gene ends were 4 bases for V and 8 bases for J; bases not matched to a gene: 3. The CDR3 is 14 residues long. Per the germline V gene, CDR1 is LGHNA and CDR2 is YNFKEQ. In DNA, the CDR3 is TGTGCCAGCAGCCCCCGACTAGCGGGAGATGAGCAGTTCTTC. Amino acid sequence: CASSPRLAGDEQFF.

This clonotype has just a few counts. This chain links TRBV12-3 or TRBV12-4 with TRBJ2-1, with D possibly matching TRBD1 (6 bases). The CDR3 is made up of 12 amino acids. V lost 6 bases and J lost 16, with 19 bases in between. This chain's CDR3 is CASSPGWGRPFF. CDR3 DNA: TGTGCCAGCAGCCCCGGATGGGGGCGACCCTTCTTC.

This clonotype turned up a few times. This chain connects TRBV2 to TRBJ1-2; unclear D gene. Trimming left V 2 bases short and J 8 bases short, with 9 bases between. Germline CDR1 and CDR2: SNHLY and FYNNEI. This CDR3 is 12 amino acids long. CDR3 coding DNA: TGTGCCAGCAGTGAATCTCGTGAGGGCTACACCTTC. It codes for CASSESREGYTF.